One TCR beta chain is described in this entry. These data belong to a study of technical replicates of blood from several donors. This table comes from immunoSEQ multiplex PCR, and its TCRdb copy is limited to in-frame clones, with some not included. The table lists about 60,000 clones, about 89% of them singletons. The J segment lost 5 bases and the V segment lost 5 bases, leaving 11 bases of the junction unmatched. The CDR3 sequence is 17 residues long. Per germline, CDR1 SGHAT and CDR2 FQDESV (reference sequence). This chain links TRBV11-1 with TRBJ2-7; 14 bases map to TRBD2. Sequencing was carried out using PBMCs. This clonotype was sampled from a human donor in good health. Some clones in this sample may be carry-over from other donors' samples. This CDR3 reads CASSAQSGTSGSHEQYF. DNA of the CDR3: TGTGCCAGCAGCGCCCAATCCGGGACTAGCGGGAGTCACGAGCAGTACTTC.